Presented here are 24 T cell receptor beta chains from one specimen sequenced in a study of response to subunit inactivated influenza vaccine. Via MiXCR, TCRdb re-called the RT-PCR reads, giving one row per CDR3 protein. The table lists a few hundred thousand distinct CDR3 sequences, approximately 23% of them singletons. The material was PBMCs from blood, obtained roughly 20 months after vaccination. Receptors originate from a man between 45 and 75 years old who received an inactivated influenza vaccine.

CDR3 sequence (DNA): TGTGCCAGCAGCCCCCCACGCGGGGGGCGAGGCACAGATACGCAGTATTTT. Protein sequence: CASSPPRGGRGTDTQYF. The chain combines TRBV11-2 with TRBJ2-3; 8 bases match TRBD2. V lost 5 bases, J lost 1 base, and 11 bases stayed unmatched. The CDR3 has 17 residues. Germline values: CDR1 SGHAT, CDR2 FQNNGV.

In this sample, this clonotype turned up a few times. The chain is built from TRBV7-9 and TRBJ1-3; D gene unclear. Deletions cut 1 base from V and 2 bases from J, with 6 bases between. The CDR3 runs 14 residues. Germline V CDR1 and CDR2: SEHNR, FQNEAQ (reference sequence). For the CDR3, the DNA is TGTGCCAGCAGCTTAGGCACGGCTGGAAACACCATATATTTT. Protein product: CASSLGTAGNTIYF.

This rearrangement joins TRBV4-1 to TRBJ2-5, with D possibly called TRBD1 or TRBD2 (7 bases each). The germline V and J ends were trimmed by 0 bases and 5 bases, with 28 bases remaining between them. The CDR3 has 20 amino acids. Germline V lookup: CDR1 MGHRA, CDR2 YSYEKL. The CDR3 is CASSQERGRGGVVARETQYF. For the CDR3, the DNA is TGCGCCAGCAGCCAAGAGAGGGGGCGGGGAGGGGTCGTCGCACGGGAGACCCAGTACTTC.

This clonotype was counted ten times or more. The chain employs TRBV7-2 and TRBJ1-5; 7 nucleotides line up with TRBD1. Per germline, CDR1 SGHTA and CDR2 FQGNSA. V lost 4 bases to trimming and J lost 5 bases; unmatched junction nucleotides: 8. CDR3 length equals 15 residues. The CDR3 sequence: CASSSRQGPHQPQHF. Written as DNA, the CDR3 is TGTGCCAGCAGCTCCCGACAGGGCCCCCATCAGCCCCAGCATTTT.

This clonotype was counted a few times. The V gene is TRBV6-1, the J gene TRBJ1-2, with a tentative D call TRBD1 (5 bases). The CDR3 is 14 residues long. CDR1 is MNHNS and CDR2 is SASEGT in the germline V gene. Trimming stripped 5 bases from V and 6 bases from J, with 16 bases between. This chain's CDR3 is CASSRWDGRNGYTF. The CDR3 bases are TGTGCCAGCAGTCGCTGGGACGGAAGAAATGGCTACACCTTC.

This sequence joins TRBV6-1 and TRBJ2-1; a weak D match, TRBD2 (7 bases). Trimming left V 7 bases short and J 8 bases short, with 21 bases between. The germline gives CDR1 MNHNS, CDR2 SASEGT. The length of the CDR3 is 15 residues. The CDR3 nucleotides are TGTGCCAGCATCAAGGGGGAGGGCCTGGGGTATGAGCAGTTCTTC. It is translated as CASIKGEGLGYEQFF.

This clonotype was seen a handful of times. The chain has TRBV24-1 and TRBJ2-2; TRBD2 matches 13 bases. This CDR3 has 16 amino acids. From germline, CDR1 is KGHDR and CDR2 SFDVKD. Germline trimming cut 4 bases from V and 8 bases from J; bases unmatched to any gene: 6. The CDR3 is CATSDLGLAGAGELFF. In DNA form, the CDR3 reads TGTGCCACCAGTGACCTCGGACTAGCGGGAGCGGGGGAGCTGTTTTTT.

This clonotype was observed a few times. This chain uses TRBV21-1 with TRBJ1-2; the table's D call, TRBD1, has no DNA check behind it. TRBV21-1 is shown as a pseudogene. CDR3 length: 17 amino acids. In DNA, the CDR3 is TGTGCCAGCAGGTTGGACAGGGGACCCTCTGTTGAGTATGGCTACACCTTC. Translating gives CASRLDRGPSVEYGYTF.

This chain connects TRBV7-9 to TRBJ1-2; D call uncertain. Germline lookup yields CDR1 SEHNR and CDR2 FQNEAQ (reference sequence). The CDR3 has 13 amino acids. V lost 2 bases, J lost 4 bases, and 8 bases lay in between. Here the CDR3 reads CASSLQQFYGYTF. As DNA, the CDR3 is TGTGCCAGCAGCTTACAACAGTTCTATGGCTACACCTTC.

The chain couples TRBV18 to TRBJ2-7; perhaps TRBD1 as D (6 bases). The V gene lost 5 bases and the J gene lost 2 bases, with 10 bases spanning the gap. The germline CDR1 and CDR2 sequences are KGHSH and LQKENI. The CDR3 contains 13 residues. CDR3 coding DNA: TGTGCCAGCTCAGGGGGCCTTACCTACGAGCAGTACTTC. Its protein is CASSGGLTYEQYF.

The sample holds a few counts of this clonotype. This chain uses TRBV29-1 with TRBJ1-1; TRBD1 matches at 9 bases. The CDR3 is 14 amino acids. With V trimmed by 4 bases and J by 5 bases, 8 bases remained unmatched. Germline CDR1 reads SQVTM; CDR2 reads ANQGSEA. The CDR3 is CSVVTGGLSTEAFF. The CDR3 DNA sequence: TGCAGCGTTGTGACAGGGGGTTTATCGACTGAAGCTTTCTTT.

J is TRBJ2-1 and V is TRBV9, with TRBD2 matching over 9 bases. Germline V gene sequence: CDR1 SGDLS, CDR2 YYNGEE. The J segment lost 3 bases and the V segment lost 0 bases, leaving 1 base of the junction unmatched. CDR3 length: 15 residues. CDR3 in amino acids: CASSVASGIYNEQFF. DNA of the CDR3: TGTGCCAGCAGCGTAGCTAGCGGGATCTACAATGAGCAGTTCTTC.

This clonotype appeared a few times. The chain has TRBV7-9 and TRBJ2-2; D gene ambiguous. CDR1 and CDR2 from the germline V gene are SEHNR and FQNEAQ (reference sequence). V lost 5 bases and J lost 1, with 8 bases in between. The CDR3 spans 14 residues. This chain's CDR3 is CASSALRNTGELFF. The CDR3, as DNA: TGTGCCAGCAGCGCTCTTAGGAACACCGGGGAGCTGTTTTTT.

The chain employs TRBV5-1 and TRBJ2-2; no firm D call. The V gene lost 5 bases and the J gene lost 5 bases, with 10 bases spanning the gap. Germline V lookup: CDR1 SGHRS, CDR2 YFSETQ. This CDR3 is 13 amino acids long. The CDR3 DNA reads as TGCGCCAGCAGAGGGCCCGAAACCGGGGAGCTGTTTTTT. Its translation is CASRGPETGELFF.

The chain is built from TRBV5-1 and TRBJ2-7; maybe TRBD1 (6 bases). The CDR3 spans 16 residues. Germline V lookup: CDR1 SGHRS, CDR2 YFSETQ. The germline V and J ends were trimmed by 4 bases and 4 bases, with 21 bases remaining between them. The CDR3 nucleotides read TGCGCCAGCAGCACCGGTTCGGCAGGGGAAAATTACGAGCAGTACTTC. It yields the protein CASSTGSAGENYEQYF.

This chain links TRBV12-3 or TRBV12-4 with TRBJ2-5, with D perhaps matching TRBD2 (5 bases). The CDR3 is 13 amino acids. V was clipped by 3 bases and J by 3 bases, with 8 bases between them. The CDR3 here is CASSFTREETQYF. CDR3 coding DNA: TGTGCCAGCAGTTTTACTAGGGAAGAGACCCAGTACTTC.

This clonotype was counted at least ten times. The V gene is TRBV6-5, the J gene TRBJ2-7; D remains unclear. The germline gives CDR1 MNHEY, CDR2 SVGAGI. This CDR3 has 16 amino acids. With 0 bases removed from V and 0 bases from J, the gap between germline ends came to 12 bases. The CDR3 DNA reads TGTGCCAGCAGTTACTCCCAGGCTGTAAGCTCCTACGAGCAGTACTTC. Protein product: CASSYSQAVSSYEQYF.

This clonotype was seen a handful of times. CDR3 residues: CSARRDRGPYGYTF. For the CDR3, the DNA is TGCAGTGCGCGCCGGGACAGGGGGCCCTATGGCTACACCTTC. The rearrangement joins TRBV20-1 to TRBJ1-2; 12 nucleotides match TRBD1. The CDR3 consists of 14 residues. V trimming: 6 bases; J trimming: 4 bases; junction bases outside the gene matches: 6. CDR1 and CDR2 (germline): DFQATT, SNEGSKA (reference sequence).

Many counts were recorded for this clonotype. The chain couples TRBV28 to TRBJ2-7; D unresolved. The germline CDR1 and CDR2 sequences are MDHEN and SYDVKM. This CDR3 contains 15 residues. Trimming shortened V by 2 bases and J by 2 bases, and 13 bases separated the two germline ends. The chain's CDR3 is CASSLTSLQAYEQYF. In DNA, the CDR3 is TGTGCCAGCAGTTTAACATCCCTTCAAGCCTACGAGCAGTACTTC.

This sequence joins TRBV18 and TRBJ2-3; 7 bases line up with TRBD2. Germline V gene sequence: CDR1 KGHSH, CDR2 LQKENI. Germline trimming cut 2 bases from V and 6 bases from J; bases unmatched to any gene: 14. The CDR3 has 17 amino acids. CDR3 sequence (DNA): TGTGCCAGCTCACCAGAGCTGAGCGGGGCCTCGCCGGATACGCAGTATTTT. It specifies CASSPELSGASPDTQYF.

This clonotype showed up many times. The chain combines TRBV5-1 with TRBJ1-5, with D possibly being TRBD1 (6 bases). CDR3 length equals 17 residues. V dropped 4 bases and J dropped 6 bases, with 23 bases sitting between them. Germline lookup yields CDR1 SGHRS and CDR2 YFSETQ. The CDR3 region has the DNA TGCGCCAGCAGCCTAGGACCGTTTGAGGGGGGCATTCAGCCCCAGCATTTT. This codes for CASSLGPFEGGIQPQHF.

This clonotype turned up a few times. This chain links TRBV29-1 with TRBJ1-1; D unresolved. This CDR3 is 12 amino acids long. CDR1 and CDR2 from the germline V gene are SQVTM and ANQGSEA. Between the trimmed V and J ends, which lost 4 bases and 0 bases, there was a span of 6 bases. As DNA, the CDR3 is TGCAGCGTTGGAACCCTGAACACTGAAGCTTTCTTT. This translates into CSVGTLNTEAFF.

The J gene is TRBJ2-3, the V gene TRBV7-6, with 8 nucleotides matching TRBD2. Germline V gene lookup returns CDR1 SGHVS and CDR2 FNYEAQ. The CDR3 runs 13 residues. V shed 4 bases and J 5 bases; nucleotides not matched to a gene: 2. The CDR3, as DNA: TGTGCCAGCAGCTCCACTAGCGGAGATACGCAGTATTTT. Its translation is CASSSTSGDTQYF. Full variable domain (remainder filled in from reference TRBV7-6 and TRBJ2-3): GAGVSQSPRYKVTKRGQDVALRCDPISGHVSLYWYRQALGQGPEFLTYFNYEAQQDKSGLPNDRFSAERPEGSISTLTIQRTEQRDSAMYRCASSSTSGDTQYFGPGTRLTVL.

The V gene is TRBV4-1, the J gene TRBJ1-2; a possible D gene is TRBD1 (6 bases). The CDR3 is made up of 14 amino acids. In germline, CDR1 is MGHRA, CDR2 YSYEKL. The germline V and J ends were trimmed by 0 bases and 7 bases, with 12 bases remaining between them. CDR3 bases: TGCGCCAGCAGCCAAGATTGGGGGGGCTCTGGCTACACCTTC. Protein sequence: CASSQDWGGSGYTF.